The 17 T cell receptor beta chains in this list originate from one sample, sequenced in a study of cytomegalovirus exposure and HLA in healthy donors. It was with 60 Vbeta and 13 Jbeta primers that the PCR ran. This table comes from immunoSEQ multiplex PCR, and its TCRdb copy is limited to in-frame clones, with some not included. This sample carries roughly 120,000 clones, over 60% of them seen once, and the ten largest clones take more than 1.5%. Input material: PBMCs. The receptors originated from a man in his late teens or twenties in good health and CMV-seronegative.

The gene calls are TRBV6-6 and TRBJ2-5; 9 bases line up with TRBD2. Germline CDR1 reads MNHNY; CDR2 reads SVGAGI (reference sequence). Trimming took 5 bases from V and 1 from J; bases not matched to a gene: 2. The CDR3 runs 14 residues. In nucleotides, the CDR3 is TGTGCCAGCAGTGATAGCGGGGGCCAAGAGACCCAGTACTTC. Its protein is CASSDSGGQETQYF.

DNA of the CDR3: TGTGCCAGCAGCCTGCGACTAGCGGAAGAGACCCAGTACTTC. It yields the protein CASSLRLAEETQYF. The V and J genes are TRBV9 and TRBJ2-5, with TRBD2 matching over 9 bases. V shed 4 bases, J shed 3 bases, and the junction held 4 bases outside the gene matches. The CDR3 is 14 residues long. Germline assignment: CDR1 SGDLS and CDR2 YYNGEE.

The chain employs TRBV21-1 and TRBJ2-2; TRBD1, the D gene given by the table, was not confirmed from the DNA. TRBV21-1 is deemed a pseudogene. CDR3 length: 17 residues. The CDR3 DNA is TGTGCCAGCAGCGATAAACTGGACAGGGCGAACACCGGGGAGCTGTTTTTT. Translating gives CASSDKLDRANTGELFF.

The genes are TRBV6-5 and TRBJ2-3; 7 bases are a match to TRBD1. Germline V gene sequence: CDR1 MNHEY, CDR2 SVGAGI. The CDR3 extends over 14 amino acids. With 5 bases clipped from V and 8 bases from J, the junction kept 10 bases outside the gene matches. CDR3 amino acids: CASSHDRVRSTQYF. CDR3 bases: TGTGCCAGCAGTCACGACAGGGTGCGGAGTACGCAGTATTTT.

The V gene is TRBV6-6, the J gene TRBJ2-1; D ambiguous. The CDR3 length is 16 residues. CDR1 is MNHNY and CDR2 is SVGAGI in the germline V gene (reference sequence). The ends were cut back, 6 bases at V and 3 bases at J, with 18 bases in the middle. The CDR3, as DNA: TGTGCCAGCAGCCGCGCCTGGGTAGCCTTCTACAATGAGCAGTTCTTC. Translated, it gives CASSRAWVAFYNEQFF.

The chain recombines TRBV11-2 with TRBJ2-5; 10 positions agree with TRBD1. The trim removed 1 base at V and 3 bases at J, leaving 11 bases unmatched. Looked up from germline, CDR1 is SGHAT and CDR2 is FQNNGV. This CDR3 is 18 amino acids long. Written as DNA, the CDR3 is TGTGCCAGCAGCTTAGTCGAAGCCGGGACAGGGGTAAAAGAGACCCAGTACTTC. As protein: CASSLVEAGTGVKETQYF.

J is TRBJ2-5 and V is TRBV2; TRBD1 is a possible D gene (5 bases). V lost 3 bases to trimming and J lost 2 bases, with 10 bases between them. From germline, CDR1 is SNHLY and CDR2 FYNNEI. The CDR3 is made up of 14 amino acids. CDR3 coding DNA: TGTGCCAGCAGTGAGTTAGGGGCTCAAGAGACCCAGTACTTC. Translation gives CASSELGAQETQYF.

CDR3 DNA: TGTGCCACCAGCAGCGGACAGGGGGAATACGAGCAGTACTTC. The encoded protein is CATSSGQGEYEQYF. The rearrangement links TRBV15 to TRBJ2-7, with 10 bases aligning to TRBD1. V was clipped by 3 bases and J by 4 bases; unmatched bases: 3. The CDR3 runs to 14 residues. CDR1 LNHNV and CDR2 YYDKDF come from the germline V gene (reference sequence).

The chain carries TRBV4-3 and TRBJ2-1; D perhaps matches TRBD1 (6 bases). The CDR3 runs 14 residues. Between the trimmed V and J ends, which lost 1 base and 7 bases, there was a span of 11 bases. The V gene's germline CDR1 is LGHNA and CDR2 YSLEER. The CDR3 spells CASSQALGGNEQFF. CDR3 nucleotide sequence: TGCGCCAGCAGCCAAGCCTTAGGGGGTAATGAGCAGTTCTTC.

This clone was seen once. The chain joins TRBV9 to TRBJ2-5, with TRBD2 matching over 10 bases. CDR3 length: 16 amino acids. With V trimmed by 0 bases and J by 3 bases, 5 bases remained unmatched. Germline V CDR1 and CDR2: SGDLS, YYNGEE. The CDR3 DNA reads as TGTGCCAGCAGCGTAGGTCCTAGCGGGAGTGAAGAGACCCAGTACTTC. Translation gives CASSVGPSGSEETQYF.

This clone was picked up a small number of times. CDR3 bases: TGTGCCAGCAGTTACCTTGCAGGGATGAACACTGAAGCTTTCTTT. Its protein is CASSYLAGMNTEAFF. This chain connects TRBV6-5 to TRBJ1-1, with D possibly TRBD1 on 5 matching bases. Between the trimmed V and J ends, which lost 2 bases and 0 bases, there was a span of 10 bases. This CDR3 is 15 amino acids long. Germline assignment: CDR1 MNHEY and CDR2 SVGAGI.

This clone was detected only once. The J gene is TRBJ2-5, the V gene TRBV6-5; 7 bases line up with TRBD2. TRBJ2-7 matches the DNA end more closely, so the J call is doubtful. The germline gives CDR1 MNHEY, CDR2 SVGAGI. The CDR3 loop spans 15 amino acids. CDR3 in amino acids: CASTPYAGAAYEQYF. CDR3 nucleotide sequence: TGTGCCAGCACCCCATACGCGGGAGCGGCCTACGAGCAGTACTTC.

A few counts support this clone. V is TRBV7-2 and J is TRBJ1-5; D is possibly TRBD1 (5 bases). Germline V gives CDR1 SGHTA, CDR2 FQGNSA. The CDR3 length is 15 residues. Deletions cut 1 base from V and 4 bases from J, with 11 bases between. The CDR3 DNA is TGTGCCAGCAGCTTAGTATGGGGGGGGAATCAGCCCCAGCATTTT. Protein product: CASSLVWGGNQPQHF. The full variable domain, completed using reference TRBV7-2 and TRBJ1-5, is GAGVSQSPSNKVTEKGKDVELRCDPISGHTALYWYRQSLGQGLEFLIYFQGNSAPDKSGLPSDRFSAERTGGSVSTLTIQRTQQEDSAVYLCASSLVWGGNQPQHFGDGTRLSIL.

The rearrangement joins TRBV5-4 to TRBJ1-1, with D perhaps matching TRBD1 (6 bases). Between the trimmed V and J ends, which lost 4 bases and 11 bases, there was a span of 21 bases. This CDR3 comprises 14 residues. Germline values: CDR1 SGHNT, CDR2 YYREEE (reference sequence). CDR3 in amino acids: CASSPPGQSSPAFF. Here the CDR3 DNA reads TGTGCCAGCAGCCCCCCTGGACAGTCCTCCCCTGCTTTCTTT. Filled out from reference TRBV5-4 and TRBJ1-1, the complete variable domain reads ETGVTQSPTHLIKTRGQQVTLRCSSQSGHNTVSWYQQALGQGPQFIFQYYREEENGRGNFPPRFSGLQFPNYSSELNVNALELDDSALYLCASSPPGQSSPAFFGQGTRLTVV.

This clone was detected a few times. The chain is built from TRBV5-1 and TRBJ1-1; the D gene is possibly TRBD1 (6 bases). The CDR3 covers 14 residues. With 7 bases removed from V and 7 bases from J, the gap between germline ends came to 20 bases. Germline CDR1 and CDR2: SGHRS and YFSETQ. The CDR3 DNA sequence: TGCGCCAGCCTTACAACCGACAGGTTCATTGAAGCTTTCTTT. Protein product: CASLTTDRFIEAFF.

CDR3: CASSHGTSGTTGELFF. CDR3 DNA sequence: TGTGCCAGCAGCCATGGGACTAGCGGTACCACCGGGGAGCTGTTTTTT. V and J are TRBV14 and TRBJ2-2; 11 bases are a match to TRBD2. Germline CDR1 and CDR2: SGHDN and FVKESK. With V trimmed by 3 bases and J by 4 bases, 4 bases remained unmatched. The CDR3 sequence is 16 residues long.

This chain connects TRBV11-3 to TRBJ2-7; TRBD2 agrees at 10 bases. CDR1 and CDR2 from the germline V gene are SGHNT and YENEEA. Trimming took 6 bases from V and 4 from J; bases not matched to a gene: 9. This CDR3 has 15 amino acids. The CDR3 sequence is CASRPGLAGVYEQYV. The CDR3 bases are TGTGCCAGCAGACCCGGGCTAGCGGGAGTGTACGAGCAGTACGTC.